The T cell receptor (beta chain) under discussion was sequenced for a study of spatial heterogeneity in lung cancer. Turning to the study itself: Detection consistently captured more beta-chain sequences than alpha-chain sequences.

TCRdb itself ran the 5' RACE reads through MiXCR, one entry per CDR3 protein. The sample carries around 98,000 distinct CDR3 sequences, approximately 19% recorded once. Time point given: blood at routine non-recurrence follow-up after resection. Unsorted tumor, nontumor lung tissue or cryopreserved PBMC supplied the whole RNA. The germline gives CDR1 SGHTA, CDR2 FQGNSA. The length of the CDR3 is 13 residues. Trimming left V 2 bases short and J 10 bases short, with 9 bases between. The chain uses TRBV7-2 and TRBJ1-6; D gene uncertain. The source material was PBMCs, sampled at follow-up. The TCR sequence derives from a male donor with early-stage non-small cell lung cancer. The CDR3 reads CASSLRADSPLHF. The CDR3 nucleotides are TGTGCCAGCAGCTTAAGGGCAGACTCACCCCTCCACTTT.